The clone carrying this T cell receptor (beta chain) was seen just once. These data come from a study of technical replicates of blood from several donors. The CDR3 runs to 16 residues. CDR1 is SGHNT and CDR2 is YENEEA in the germline V gene. The junction had 9 bases not matched to a gene; V was cut back by 2 bases and J by 8 bases. Sequencing used immunoSEQ multiplex PCR; TCRdb keeps in-frame clones, though not all of them. The sample records about 88,000 clones, approximately 90% being singletons. This rearrangement joins TRBV11-3 to TRBJ1-6, with 7 nucleotides matching TRBD1. The source is a human donor in good health. Sequenced input: T cells isolated from PBMCs. CDR3 amino acids: CASSLIYTGEDSPLHF. The CDR3 nucleotides read TGTGCCAGCAGCTTAATATATACAGGGGAGGATTCACCCCTCCACTTT.